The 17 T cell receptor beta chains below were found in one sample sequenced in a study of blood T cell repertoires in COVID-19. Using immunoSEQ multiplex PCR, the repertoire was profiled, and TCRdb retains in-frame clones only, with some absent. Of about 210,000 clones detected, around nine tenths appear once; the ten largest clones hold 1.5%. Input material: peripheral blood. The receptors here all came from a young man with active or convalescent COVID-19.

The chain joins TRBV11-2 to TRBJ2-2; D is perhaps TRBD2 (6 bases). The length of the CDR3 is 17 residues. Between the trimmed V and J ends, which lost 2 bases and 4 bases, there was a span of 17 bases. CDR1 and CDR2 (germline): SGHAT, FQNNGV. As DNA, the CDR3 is TGTGCCAGCAGCTTATCGTCCGGGGGAGTAGCCACCGGGGAGCTGTTTTTT. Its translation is CASSLSSGGVATGELFF.

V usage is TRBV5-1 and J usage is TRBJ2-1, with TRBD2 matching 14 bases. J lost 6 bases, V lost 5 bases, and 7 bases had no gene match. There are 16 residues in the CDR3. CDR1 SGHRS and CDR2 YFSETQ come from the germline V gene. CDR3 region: CASSISTSGGANEQFF. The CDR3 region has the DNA TGCGCCAGCAGTATCTCGACTAGCGGGGGGGCCAATGAGCAGTTCTTC.

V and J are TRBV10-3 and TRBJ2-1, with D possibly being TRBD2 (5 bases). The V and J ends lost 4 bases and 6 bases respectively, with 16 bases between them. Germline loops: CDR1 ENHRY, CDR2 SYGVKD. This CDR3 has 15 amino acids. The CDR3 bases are TGTGCCATCAGTGCTCACTTGGGAGCCCTCAATGAGCAGTTCTTC. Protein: CAISAHLGALNEQFF.

CDR3 coding DNA: TGCGCCAGCAGCGCAACTACTAGCGGGAGTGGTTCCGGGGAGCTGTTTTTT. Encoded protein: CASSATTSGSGSGELFF. The chain employs TRBV5-1 and TRBJ2-2; TRBD2 aligns across 11 bases. V gave up 4 bases and J gave up 6 bases; unmatched junction bases: 11. CDR1 and CDR2 from the germline V gene are SGHRS and YFSETQ. The CDR3 has 17 residues. The full variable domain, its missing parts supplied by reference TRBV5-1 and TRBJ2-2, is KAGVTQTPRYLIKTRGQQVTLSCSPISGHRSVSWYQQTPGQGLQFLFEYFSETQRNKGNFPGRFSGRQFSNSRSEMNVSTLELGDSALYLCASSATTSGSGSGELFFGEGSRLTVL.

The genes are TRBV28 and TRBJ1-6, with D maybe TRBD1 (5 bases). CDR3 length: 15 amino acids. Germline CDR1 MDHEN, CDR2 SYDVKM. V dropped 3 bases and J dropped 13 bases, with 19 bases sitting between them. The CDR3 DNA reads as TGTGCCAGCAGTTTCTACCCGTCCAGGGTGGCTCCCCTCCACTTT. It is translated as CASSFYPSRVAPLHF.

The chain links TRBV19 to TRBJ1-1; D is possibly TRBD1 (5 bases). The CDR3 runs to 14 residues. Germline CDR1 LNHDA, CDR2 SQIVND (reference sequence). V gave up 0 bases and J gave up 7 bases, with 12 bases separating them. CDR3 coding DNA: TGTGCCAGTAGTATAGAGCAGGGTTATGGTGAAGCTTTCTTT. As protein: CASSIEQGYGEAFF.

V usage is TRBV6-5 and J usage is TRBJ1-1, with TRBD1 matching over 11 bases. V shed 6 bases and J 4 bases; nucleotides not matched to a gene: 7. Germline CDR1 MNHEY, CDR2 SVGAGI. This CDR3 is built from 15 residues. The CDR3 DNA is TGTGCCAGCAGGGACAGGGGGCTCGCGGGCACTGAAGCTTTCTTT. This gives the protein CASRDRGLAGTEAFF.

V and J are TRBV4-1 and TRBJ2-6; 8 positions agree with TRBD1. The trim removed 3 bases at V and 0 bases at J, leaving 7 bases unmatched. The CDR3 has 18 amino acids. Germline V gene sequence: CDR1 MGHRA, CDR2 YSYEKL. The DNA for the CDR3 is TGCGCCAGCAGCCACCCGGGACAGGTTCGCTCTGGGGCCAACGTCCTGACTTTC. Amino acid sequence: CASSHPGQVRSGANVLTF.

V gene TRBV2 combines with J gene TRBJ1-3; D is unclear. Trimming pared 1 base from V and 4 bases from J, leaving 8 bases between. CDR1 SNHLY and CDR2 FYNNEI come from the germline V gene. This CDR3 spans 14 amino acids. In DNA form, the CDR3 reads TGTGCCAGCAGTGAAGGCCGAAGCGGAAACACCATATATTTT. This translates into CASSEGRSGNTIYF.

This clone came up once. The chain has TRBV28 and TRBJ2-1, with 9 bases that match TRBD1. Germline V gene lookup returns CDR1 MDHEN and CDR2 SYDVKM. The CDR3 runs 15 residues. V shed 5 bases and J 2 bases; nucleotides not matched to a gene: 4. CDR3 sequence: CASSPRQGAYNEQFF. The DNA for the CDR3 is TGTGCCAGCAGTCCGAGACAGGGGGCCTACAATGAGCAGTTCTTC. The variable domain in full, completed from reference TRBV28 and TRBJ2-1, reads DVKVTQSSRYLVKRTGEKVFLECVQDMDHENMFWYRQDPGLGLRLIYFSYDVKMKEKGDIPEGYSVSREKKERFSLILESASTNQTSMYLCASSPRQGAYNEQFFGPGTRLTVL.

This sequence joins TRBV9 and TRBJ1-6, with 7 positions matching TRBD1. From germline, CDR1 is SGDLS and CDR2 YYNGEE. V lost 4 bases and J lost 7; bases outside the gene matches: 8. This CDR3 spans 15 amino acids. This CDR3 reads CASSPGTAGNSPLHF. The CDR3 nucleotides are TGTGCCAGCAGCCCCGGGACAGCGGGCAATTCACCCCTCCACTTT.

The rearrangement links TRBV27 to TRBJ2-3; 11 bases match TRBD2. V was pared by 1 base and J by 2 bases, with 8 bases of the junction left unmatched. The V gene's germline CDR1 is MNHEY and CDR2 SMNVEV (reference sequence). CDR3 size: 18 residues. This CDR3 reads CASSLFVSSGRITDTQYF. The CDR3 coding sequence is TGTGCCAGCAGTTTATTCGTGTCTAGCGGGAGGATCACAGATACGCAGTATTTT.

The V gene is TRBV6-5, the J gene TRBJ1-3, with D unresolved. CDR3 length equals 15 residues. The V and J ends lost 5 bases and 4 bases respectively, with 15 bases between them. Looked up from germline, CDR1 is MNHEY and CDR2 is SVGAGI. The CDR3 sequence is CASSRKPSGGNTIYF. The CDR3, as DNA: TGTGCCAGCAGTCGCAAACCCAGCGGAGGAAACACCATATATTTT.

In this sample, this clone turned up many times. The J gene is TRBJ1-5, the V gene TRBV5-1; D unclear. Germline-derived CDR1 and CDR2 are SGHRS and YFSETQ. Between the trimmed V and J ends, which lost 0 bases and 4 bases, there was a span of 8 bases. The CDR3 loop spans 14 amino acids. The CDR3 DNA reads TGCGCCAGCAGCTTGGGACGGGATAATCAGCCCCAGCATTTT. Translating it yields CASSLGRDNQPQHF.

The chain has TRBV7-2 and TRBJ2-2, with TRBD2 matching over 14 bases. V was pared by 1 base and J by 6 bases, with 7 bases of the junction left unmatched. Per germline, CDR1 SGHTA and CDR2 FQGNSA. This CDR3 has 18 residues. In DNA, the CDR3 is TGTGCCAGCAGCTTAGTATTCGGGACTAGCGGGAGAGCCGGGGAGCTGTTTTTT. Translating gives CASSLVFGTSGRAGELFF.

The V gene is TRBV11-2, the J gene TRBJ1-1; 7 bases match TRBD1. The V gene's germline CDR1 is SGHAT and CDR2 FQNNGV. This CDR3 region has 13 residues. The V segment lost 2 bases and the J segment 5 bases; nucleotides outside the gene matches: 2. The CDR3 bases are TGTGCCAGCAGCTTAAGGGGGCATACTGAAGCTTTCTTT. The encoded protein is CASSLRGHTEAFF.

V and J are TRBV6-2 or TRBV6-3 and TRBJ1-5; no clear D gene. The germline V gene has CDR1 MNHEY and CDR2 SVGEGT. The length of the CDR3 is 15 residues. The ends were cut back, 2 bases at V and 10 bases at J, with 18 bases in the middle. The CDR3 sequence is CASSYGRVGSQPQHF. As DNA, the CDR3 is TGTGCCAGCAGTTACGGGAGGGTAGGGTCTCAACCCCAGCATTTT.